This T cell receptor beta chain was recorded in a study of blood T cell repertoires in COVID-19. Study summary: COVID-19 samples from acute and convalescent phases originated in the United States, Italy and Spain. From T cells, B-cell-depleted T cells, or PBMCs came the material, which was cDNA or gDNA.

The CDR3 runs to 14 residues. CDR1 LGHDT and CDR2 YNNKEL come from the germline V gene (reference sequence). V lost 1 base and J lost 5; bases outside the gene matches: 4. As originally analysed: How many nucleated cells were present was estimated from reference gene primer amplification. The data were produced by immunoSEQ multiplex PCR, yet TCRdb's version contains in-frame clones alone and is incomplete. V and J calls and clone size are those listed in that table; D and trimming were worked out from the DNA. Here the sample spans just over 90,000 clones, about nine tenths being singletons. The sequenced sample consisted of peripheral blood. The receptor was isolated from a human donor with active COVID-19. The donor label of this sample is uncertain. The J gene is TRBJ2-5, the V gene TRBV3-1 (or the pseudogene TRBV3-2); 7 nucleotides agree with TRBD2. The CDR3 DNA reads TGTGCCAGCAGCCAAGGGAGCGGGGTCGAGACCCAGTACTTC. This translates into CASSQGSGVETQYF.